The next 16 T cell receptor beta chains were all read from a single sample in a study of T cell responses to AZD1222 COVID-19 vaccine. Here immunoSEQ multiplex PCR was the method, and the copy in TCRdb shows in-frame clones only, minus some. The profile shows fewer than 180,000 clones, about 95% of them singletons. Source: peripheral blood, taken on day 0 of AZD1222 vaccination. The receptors stem from an adult in good health.

The chain links TRBV6-5 to TRBJ2-1; no definite D call. The CDR3 has 13 amino acids. The ends were cut back, 8 bases at V and 15 bases at J, with 23 bases in the middle. From germline, CDR1 is MNHEY and CDR2 SVGAGI. The CDR3 nucleotides read TGTGCCAGCCGAGCACCCCTTTTGGCCCTGCTGTTCTTC. Amino acids: CASRAPLLALLFF.

The chain combines TRBV10-3 with TRBJ2-3, with 15 bases fitting TRBD2. J was trimmed by 5 bases and V by 6 bases; bases with no gene match: 9. CDR1 ENHRY and CDR2 SYGVKD come from the germline V gene. This CDR3 region has 17 residues. The CDR3 DNA is TGTGCCATCAGCCGATGGACTAGCGGGGGGGGTTTAGATACGCAGTATTTT. This sequence encodes CAISRWTSGGGLDTQYF.

The chain couples TRBV19 to TRBJ1-1; weak D call: TRBD1 (5 bases). CDR1 is LNHDA, CDR2 SQIVND, per germline (reference sequence). V lost 4 bases to trimming and J lost 6 bases, with 9 bases between them. This CDR3 region has 12 residues. The chain's CDR3 is CASSSEGPEAFF. CDR3 coding DNA: TGTGCCAGTAGTAGCGAGGGGCCTGAAGCTTTCTTT.

The chain carries TRBV18 and TRBJ2-5, with 7 bases lining up with TRBD1. V lost 4 bases, J lost 3 bases, and 5 bases stayed unmatched. This CDR3 region has 14 residues. Germline V lookup: CDR1 KGHSH, CDR2 LQKENI. CDR3 sequence (DNA): TGTGCCAGCTCACGACAGGGAAAGGAAGAGACCCAGTACTTC. It encodes CASSRQGKEETQYF.

The V and J genes are TRBV4-3 and TRBJ2-1, with D possibly matching TRBD2 (6 bases). The CDR3 runs to 17 residues. Per germline, CDR1 LGHNA and CDR2 YSLEER. V was pared by 2 bases and J by 4 bases, with 18 bases between. The CDR3 region is CASSQTAGRIVYNEQFF. DNA for the CDR3: TGCGCCAGCAGCCAAACTGCGGGACGGATTGTTTACAATGAGCAGTTCTTC.

The rearrangement joins TRBV5-1 to TRBJ1-1; TRBD1 matches 7 bases. From germline, CDR1 is SGHRS and CDR2 YFSETQ. The CDR3 spans 14 residues. The ends lost 0 bases at V and 10 bases at J; junction bases unmatched: 9. Here the CDR3 reads CASSLEQNRGGAFF. CDR3 sequence (DNA): TGCGCCAGCAGCTTGGAACAAAACAGGGGTGGAGCTTTCTTT.

V is TRBV7-2 and J is TRBJ2-2; D is uncertain. The CDR3 is 14 amino acids. V lost 1 base and J lost 6, with 9 bases in between. Germline V gene lookup returns CDR1 SGHTA and CDR2 FQGNSA. CDR3 coding DNA: TGTGCCAGCAGCTTAGGACTTCCCCCCGGGGAGCTGTTTTTT. This encodes CASSLGLPPGELFF. The full variable domain, completed using reference TRBV7-2 and TRBJ2-2, is GAGVSQSPSNKVTEKGKDVELRCDPISGHTALYWYRQSLGQGLEFLIYFQGNSAPDKSGLPSDRFSAERTGGSVSTLTIQRTQQEDSAVYLCASSLGLPPGELFFGEGSRLTVL.

The chain has TRBV6-5 and TRBJ1-2; TRBD1 aligns across 7 bases. Germline-derived CDR1 and CDR2 are MNHEY and SVGAGI. After removal of 6 bases from V and 3 bases from J, the junction contained 7 bases not matched to a gene. The CDR3 runs 14 residues. This CDR3 reads CASRPTGRYYGYTF. CDR3 DNA sequence: TGTGCCAGCAGGCCGACAGGGAGATACTATGGCTACACCTTC.

The count of this clone is one. The CDR3 protein is CSVVSGQIFNYGYTF. DNA for the CDR3: TGCAGCGTTGTGTCCGGACAGATTTTTAACTATGGCTACACCTTC. The rearrangement joins TRBV29-1 to TRBJ1-2; a possible D gene is TRBD1 (6 bases). The germline V and J ends were trimmed by 4 bases and 1 base, with 16 bases remaining between them. The length of the CDR3 is 15 residues. Germline loops: CDR1 SQVTM, CDR2 ANQGSEA. The variable domain in full, with the rest retrieved from reference TRBV29-1 and TRBJ1-2, is SAVISQKPSRDICQRGTSLTIQCQVDSQVTMMFWYRQQPGQSLTLIATANQGSEATYESGFVIDKFPISRPNLTFSTLTVSNMSPEDSSIYLCSVVSGQIFNYGYTFGSGTRLTVV.

The V and J genes are TRBV11-2 and TRBJ2-7; TRBD2 matches 10 bases. The CDR3 is 17 amino acids. Germline lookup yields CDR1 SGHAT and CDR2 FQNNGV. Trimming cost V 2 bases and J 0 bases; bases outside gene matches: 7. The CDR3 nucleotides are TGTGCCAGCAGCTTAATCCCCGGGACTAGCGCCTCCTACGAGCAGTACGTC. Translating it yields CASSLIPGTSASYEQYV.

The V gene is TRBV28, the J gene TRBJ2-7; D is possibly TRBD2 (5 bases). Germline-derived CDR1 and CDR2 are MDHEN and SYDVKM. The CDR3 sequence is 13 residues long. V lost 4 bases and J lost 2, with 9 bases in between. The CDR3, as DNA: TGTGCCAGCAGTTCTAGCAAACCCTACGAGCAGTACGTC. Translating it yields CASSSSKPYEQYV.

V gene TRBV21-1 combines with J gene TRBJ1-5; the table names TRBD1, a call not compared with the DNA. TRBV21-1 is marked as a pseudogene. The CDR3 is made up of 16 amino acids. This CDR3 reads CASSKYDSSPGQPQHF. The CDR3 bases are TGTGCCAGCAGCAAATATGACAGCTCCCCGGGTCAGCCCCAGCATTTT.

CDR3 in DNA: TGTGCCACCAGTGATTTGGGTCTCTCTGGAAACACCATATATTTT. Translation gives CATSDLGLSGNTIYF. This chain uses TRBV24-1 with TRBJ1-3; D uncertain. Germline V gives CDR1 KGHDR, CDR2 SFDVKD. The CDR3 spans 15 residues. V shed 0 bases and J shed 0 bases, with 5 bases lying between them.

This rearrangement joins TRBV2 to TRBJ1-2; D remains ambiguous. This CDR3 has 14 amino acids. CDR1 SNHLY and CDR2 FYNNEI come from the germline V gene. V was cut by 6 bases and J by 1 base, with 12 bases left in between. Here the CDR3 reads CASRDRVFNYGYTF. CDR3 in DNA: TGTGCCAGCAGAGACCGGGTCTTTAACTATGGCTACACCTTC.

CDR3 sequence (DNA): TGTGCCATCAGTGAGGGACGGTGGGGCTACGAGCAGTACGTC. Protein: CAISEGRWGYEQYV. The chain is built from TRBV10-3 and TRBJ2-7; no definite D call. Germline V gene sequence: CDR1 ENHRY, CDR2 SYGVKD. This CDR3 is built from 14 residues. The V end lost 2 bases, the J end lost 3 bases, and 11 bases lay between the germline ends.

The chain couples TRBV28 to TRBJ1-1, with a tentative D call TRBD1 (6 bases). The CDR3 spans 13 residues. The germline V and J ends were trimmed by 7 bases and 1 base, with 10 bases remaining between them. The germline CDR1 and CDR2 sequences are MDHEN and SYDVKM. CDR3 residues: CASTLQGNTEAFF. The CDR3, as DNA: TGTGCCAGCACGTTACAGGGGAACACTGAAGCTTTCTTT.